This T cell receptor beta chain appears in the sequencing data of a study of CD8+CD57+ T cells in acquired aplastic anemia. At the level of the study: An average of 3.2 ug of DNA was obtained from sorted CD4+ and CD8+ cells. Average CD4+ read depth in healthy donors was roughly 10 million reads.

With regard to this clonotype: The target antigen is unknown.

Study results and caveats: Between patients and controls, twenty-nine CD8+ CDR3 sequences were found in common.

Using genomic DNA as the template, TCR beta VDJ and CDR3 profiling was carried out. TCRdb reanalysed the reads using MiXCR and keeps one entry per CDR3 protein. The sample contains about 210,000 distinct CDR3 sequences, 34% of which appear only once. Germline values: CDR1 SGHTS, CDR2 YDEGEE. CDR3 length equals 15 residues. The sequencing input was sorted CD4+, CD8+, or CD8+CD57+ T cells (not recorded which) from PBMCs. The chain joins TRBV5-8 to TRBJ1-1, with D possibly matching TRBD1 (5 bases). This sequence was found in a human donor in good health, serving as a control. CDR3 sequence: CATLDWGPMNTEAFF. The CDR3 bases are TGTGCAACCCTGGACTGGGGACCCATGAACACTGAAGCTTTCTTT.